The next 26 T cell receptor beta chains were all read from a single sample in a study of cytomegalovirus exposure and HLA in healthy donors. The PCR ran on 60 Vbeta and 13 Jbeta primers. This table comes from immunoSEQ multiplex PCR, and its TCRdb copy is limited to in-frame clones, with some not included. The sample holds some 140,000 clones; roughly 89% are singletons and the top ten take roughly 5.2%. Sample: PBMCs. These receptors were collected from a woman aged 25 to 39 in good health and CMV-seronegative.

This clone has a single count. The chain employs TRBV2 and TRBJ2-3, with 7 nucleotides matching TRBD2. Germline assignment: CDR1 SNHLY and CDR2 FYNNEI. This CDR3 spans 15 amino acids. V shed 6 bases and J 1 base; nucleotides not matched to a gene: 7. CDR3 sequence: CASSLAAPGTDTQYF. The DNA of the CDR3 is TGTGCCAGCAGCCTAGCGGCCCCTGGCACAGATACGCAGTATTTT.

CDR3 DNA sequence: TGTGCCATCAAAGAGGGGGGGGCGAGGTATGGCTACACCTTC. As protein: CAIKEGGARYGYTF. The chain carries TRBV10-3 and TRBJ1-2; D may be TRBD1 (6 bases). The CDR3 runs to 14 residues. The V end lost 7 bases, the J end lost 5 bases, and 17 bases lay between the germline ends. The germline V gene has CDR1 ENHRY and CDR2 SYGVKD.

This clone was picked up one time. This sequence joins TRBV7-9 and TRBJ2-7; TRBD2 matches at 10 bases. V gave up 6 bases and J gave up 6 bases; unmatched junction bases: 2. This CDR3 comprises 12 residues. Germline loops: CDR1 SEHNR, CDR2 FQNEAQ (reference sequence). The CDR3 nucleotides are TGTGCCAGCAGTTCTAGCGGGAGCGAGCAGTACTTC. Protein sequence: CASSSSGSEQYF.

The V gene is TRBV7-6, the J gene TRBJ1-3; D not resolved. The CDR3 has 17 residues. Deletions cut 4 bases from V and 0 bases from J, with 16 bases between. In germline, CDR1 is SGHVS, CDR2 FNYEAQ. CDR3 sequence (DNA): TGTGCCAGCAGCTACGAAAGTGGAGCCATCTCTGGAAACACCATATATTTT. Its translation: CASSYESGAISGNTIYF.

The chain links TRBV9 to TRBJ2-5, with a possible D match to TRBD2 (6 bases). V was trimmed by 3 bases and J by 5 bases, leaving 23 bases between them. Germline V CDR1 and CDR2: SGDLS, YYNGEE. CDR3 length: 17 residues. The CDR3: CASSAYSGTVGLETQYF. The CDR3 DNA sequence: TGTGCCAGCAGCGCCTACTCAGGGACTGTGGGGTTGGAGACCCAGTACTTC.

The chain is built from TRBV4-1 and TRBJ1-1; 9 positions match TRBD1. The V gene's germline CDR1 is MGHRA and CDR2 YSYEKL. The CDR3 runs 18 residues. V shed 1 base and J 5 bases; nucleotides not matched to a gene: 14. The CDR3: CASSQAVGQGQGWTEAFF. The CDR3, as DNA: TGCGCCAGCAGCCAAGCGGTCGGACAGGGACAGGGCTGGACTGAAGCTTTCTTT.

This clone was picked up one time. This sequence joins TRBV7-2 and TRBJ2-5; tentative D call: TRBD2 (6 bases). The CDR3 has 14 amino acids. V was clipped by 8 bases and J by 4 bases, with 17 bases between them. Germline CDR1 is SGHTA and CDR2 is FQGNSA. CDR3 nucleotides: TGTGCCAGCCGGCCCGGGGGTTTGGTAGAGACCCAGTACTTC. Translating gives CASRPGGLVETQYF.

This clone was seen only once. The rearrangement joins TRBV30 to TRBJ2-3; 7 bases map to TRBD2. Trimming at V came to 3 bases and at J to 4 bases, leaving 13 bases not matched to a gene. Germline loops: CDR1 GTSNPN, CDR2 SVGIG (reference sequence). The CDR3 loop spans 16 amino acids. The chain's CDR3 is CAWSAMRTSVPDTQYF. The DNA of the CDR3 is TGTGCCTGGAGCGCCATGAGGACTAGTGTCCCAGATACGCAGTATTTT.

The chain couples TRBV30 to TRBJ1-2, with a tentative D call TRBD1 (6 bases). The CDR3 runs 13 residues. CDR1 is GTSNPN, CDR2 SVGIG, per germline (reference sequence). V shed 2 bases and J shed 8 bases, with 15 bases lying between them. The CDR3 reads CAWSLGQFLGYTF. Here the CDR3 DNA reads TGTGCCTGGAGTTTAGGACAGTTCCTGGGCTACACCTTC.

The chain employs TRBV18 and TRBJ1-1, with 7 bases lining up with TRBD1. Germline V gene sequence: CDR1 KGHSH, CDR2 LQKENI. This CDR3 contains 13 residues. The J segment lost 4 bases and the V segment lost 6 bases, leaving 5 bases of the junction unmatched. The CDR3 DNA is TGTGCCAGCTCTGACGACAGGGCCACTGAAGCTTTCTTT. It translates to CASSDDRATEAFF.

This sequence joins TRBV27 and TRBJ2-5; TRBD2 is a possible D gene (6 bases). The closer fit of TRBJ2-7 to the DNA end suggests the J call may be wrong. Germline values: CDR1 MNHEY, CDR2 SMNVEV (reference sequence). This CDR3 is built from 15 residues. The CDR3 here is CASSLSGGGNYEQYF. DNA of the CDR3: TGTGCCAGCAGTTTAAGCGGCGGAGGGAACTACGAGCAGTACTTC.

V usage is TRBV7-9 and J usage is TRBJ1-2, with D unclear. V was clipped by 4 bases and J by 5 bases, with 20 bases between them. CDR1 and CDR2 from the germline V gene are SEHNR and FQNEAQ (reference sequence). CDR3 size: 16 residues. CDR3 bases: TGTGCCAGCAGCTCCCAGACCTCGCCGTTGCGGTATGGCTACACCTTC. Encoded protein: CASSSQTSPLRYGYTF.

The CDR3 sequence: CASSVVVNTGELFF. Written as DNA, the CDR3 is TGTGCCAGCAGCGTAGTAGTGAACACCGGGGAGCTGTTTTTT. The V gene is TRBV9, the J gene TRBJ2-2; D is undetermined. The CDR3 is 14 amino acids. Per germline, CDR1 SGDLS and CDR2 YYNGEE. V was trimmed by 0 bases and J by 1 base, leaving 4 bases between them.

A single count supports this clone. V is TRBV10-3 and J is TRBJ1-6; D call uncertain. This CDR3 is 16 amino acids long. Trimming took off 3 bases at V and 0 bases at J, with 9 bases between the two ends. CDR1 and CDR2 (germline): ENHRY, SYGVKD. DNA for the CDR3: TGTGCCATCAGTGAAGGAGGGTTCTCCTATAATTCACCCCTCCACTTT. Translating gives CAISEGGFSYNSPLHF.

This sequence joins TRBV5-4 and TRBJ2-1; tentatively, D is TRBD1 (5 bases). The CDR3 covers 15 residues. The ends were cut back, 1 base at V and 12 bases at J, with 20 bases in the middle. Germline assignment: CDR1 SGHNT and CDR2 YYREEE (reference sequence). CDR3 nucleotides: TGTGCCAGCAGCTTGTTTCAGGGCCCCACTACTCGGCAGTTCTTC. Translated: CASSLFQGPTTRQFF.

The chain employs TRBV18 and TRBJ2-1; 7 bases are a match to TRBD2. The V gene's germline CDR1 is KGHSH and CDR2 LQKENI. The CDR3 is 17 amino acids. The ends lost 6 bases at V and 4 bases at J; junction bases unmatched: 15. The CDR3 nucleotides are TGTGCCAGCTCGTTAAACCAGCTAGCGGCTCTATACAATGAGCAGTTCTTC. It specifies CASSLNQLAALYNEQFF.

J is TRBJ1-2 and V is TRBV2; 9 positions match TRBD1. The CDR3 is 12 amino acids. With V trimmed by 11 bases and J by 4 bases, 5 bases remained unmatched. Germline CDR1 and CDR2: SNHLY and FYNNEI. The CDR3 region is CAGAQGAYGYTF. The CDR3 DNA reads as TGTGCCGGCGCACAGGGGGCCTATGGCTACACCTTC.

This chain connects TRBV5-1 to TRBJ2-7, with D perhaps TRBD1 (6 bases). CDR3 size: 13 residues. V was trimmed by 0 bases and J by 3 bases, leaving 7 bases between them. Germline V gene lookup returns CDR1 SGHRS and CDR2 YFSETQ. The DNA for the CDR3 is TGCGCCAGCAGCTTGGACAGGGACTACGAGCAGTACTTC. Protein: CASSLDRDYEQYF.

CDR3 nucleotide sequence: TGTGCCAGCAGTTTTGGACAGTACACCGGGGAGCTGTTTTTT. As protein: CASSFGQYTGELFF. The V and J genes are TRBV6-5 and TRBJ2-2; D is possibly TRBD1 (6 bases). Germline CDR1 is MNHEY and CDR2 is SVGAGI. The V gene lost 4 bases and the J gene lost 3 bases, with 9 bases spanning the gap. The CDR3 has 14 residues.

J is TRBJ1-2 and V is TRBV2, with a tentative D call TRBD1 (5 bases). Trimming took off 5 bases at V and 8 bases at J, with 15 bases between the two ends. Germline CDR1 SNHLY, CDR2 FYNNEI. This CDR3 is 13 amino acids long. The CDR3 protein is CASSQRQPGGYTF. The CDR3 nucleotides are TGTGCCAGCAGTCAAAGACAGCCTGGAGGCTACACCTTC.

V usage is TRBV4-1 and J usage is TRBJ1-2, with 7 bases identical to TRBD1. CDR1 MGHRA and CDR2 YSYEKL come from the germline V gene. J was trimmed by 2 bases and V by 4 bases; bases with no gene match: 7. The CDR3 has 15 amino acids. In DNA form, the CDR3 reads TGCGCCAGCAGCCCCGGCGGGACAGTGAACTATGGCTACACCTTC. Amino acids: CASSPGGTVNYGYTF.

This clone was seen just once. The chain employs TRBV5-4 and TRBJ1-2; D might be TRBD1 (6 bases). The CDR3 covers 15 residues. Looked up from germline, CDR1 is SGHNT and CDR2 is YYREEE (reference sequence). Trimming left V 2 bases short and J 2 bases short, with 13 bases between. For the CDR3, the DNA is TGTGCCAGCAGCTTAGGGCAGGGGCCAAACTATGGCTACACCTTC. It specifies CASSLGQGPNYGYTF.

The CDR3 sequence: CASSLVSGMNEQFF. DNA for the CDR3: TGTGCCAGCAGCTTAGTTTCAGGTATGAATGAGCAGTTCTTC. V gene TRBV7-9 combines with J gene TRBJ2-1, with D hard to call. The V end was cut by 1 base, the J end by 7 bases, with 11 bases between. The CDR3 is made up of 14 amino acids. Germline CDR1 is SEHNR and CDR2 is FQNEAQ (reference sequence).

The chain combines TRBV28 with TRBJ2-7, with 9 bases fitting TRBD1. This CDR3 is built from 15 residues. After removal of 5 bases from V and 3 bases from J, the junction contained 8 bases not matched to a gene. Per the germline V gene, CDR1 is MDHEN and CDR2 is SYDVKM. In nucleotides, the CDR3 is TGTGCCAGCAGTGTTGGACAGGGGTTTAACTACGAGCAGTACTTC. It is translated as CASSVGQGFNYEQYF.

The chain is built from TRBV7-2 and TRBJ2-7; TRBD2 matches at 14 bases. Trimming cost V 6 bases and J 6 bases; bases outside gene matches: 13. This CDR3 region has 17 residues. Per germline, CDR1 SGHTA and CDR2 FQGNSA. CDR3 sequence: CASSFNPGLAGVGEQYF. The CDR3 DNA reads as TGTGCCAGCAGTTTCAACCCGGGACTAGCGGGAGTGGGCGAGCAGTACTTC.

Here the CDR3 reads CASTRDTGYGYTF. The CDR3 bases are TGTGCCAGTACCCGGGATACGGGCTATGGCTACACCTTC. The chain uses TRBV19 and TRBJ1-2, with D uncertain. From germline, CDR1 is LNHDA and CDR2 SQIVND (reference sequence). Trimming cost V 7 bases and J 4 bases, with 13 bases left between them. The CDR3 runs 13 residues.